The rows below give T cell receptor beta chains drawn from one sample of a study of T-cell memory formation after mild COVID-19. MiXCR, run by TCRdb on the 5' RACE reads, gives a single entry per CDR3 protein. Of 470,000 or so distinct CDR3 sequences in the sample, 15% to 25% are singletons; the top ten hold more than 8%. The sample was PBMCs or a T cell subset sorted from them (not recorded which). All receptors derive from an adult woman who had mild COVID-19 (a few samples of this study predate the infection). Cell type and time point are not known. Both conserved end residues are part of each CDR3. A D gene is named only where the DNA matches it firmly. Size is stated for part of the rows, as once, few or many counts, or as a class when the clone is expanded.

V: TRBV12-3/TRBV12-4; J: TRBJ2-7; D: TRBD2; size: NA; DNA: TGTGCCAGCAGAGGCGGGGGGCCATCCTACGAGCAGTACTTC; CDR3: CASRGGGPSYEQYF
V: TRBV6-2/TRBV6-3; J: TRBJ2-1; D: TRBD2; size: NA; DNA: TGTGCCAGCAGTTACGCTTGGGTGACTAGCGGGAGACCCAATGAGCAGTTCTTC; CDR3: CASSYAWVTSGRPNEQFF
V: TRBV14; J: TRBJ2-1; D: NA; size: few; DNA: TGTGCCAGCAGCAAAAGACCCATAGACGGCGAGCAGTTCTTC; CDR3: CASSKRPIDGEQFF
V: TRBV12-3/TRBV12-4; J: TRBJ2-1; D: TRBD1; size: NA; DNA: TGTGCCAGCAGTCTTACCGGGACAGGGTTGTACAATGAGCAGTTCTTC; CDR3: CASSLTGTGLYNEQFF
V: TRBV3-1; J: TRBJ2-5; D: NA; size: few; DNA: TGTGCCAGCAGCCAAGTCGGGGGCCAAGAGACCCAGTACTTC; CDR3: CASSQVGGQETQYF
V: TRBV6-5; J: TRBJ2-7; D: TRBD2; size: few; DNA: TGTGCCAGTGGGGCTAGCGGTACCTACGAGCAGTACTTC; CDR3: CASGASGTYEQYF
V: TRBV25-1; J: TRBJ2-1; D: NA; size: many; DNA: TGTGCCAGCAGTGAATCTTCACGGAGGCCCAGCTCCTACAATGAGCAGTTCTTC; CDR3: CASSESSRRPSSYNEQFF
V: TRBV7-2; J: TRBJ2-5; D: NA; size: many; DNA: TGTGCCAGCAGTTCACTAGAGACCCAGTACTTC; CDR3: CASSSLETQYF
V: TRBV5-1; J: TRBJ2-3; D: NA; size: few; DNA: TGCGCCAGCAGCTTAGCCGGAGCGAAAGCAGATACGCAGTATTTT; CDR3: CASSLAGAKADTQYF
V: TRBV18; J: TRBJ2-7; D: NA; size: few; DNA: TGTGCCAGCTCACCGAATACGCCACCCTACGAGCAGTACTTC; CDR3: CASSPNTPPYEQYF
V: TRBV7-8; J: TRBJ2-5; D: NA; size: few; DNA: TGTGCCAGCAGCTTAGTTGGGTCACAAGAGACCCAGTACTTC; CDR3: CASSLVGSQETQYF
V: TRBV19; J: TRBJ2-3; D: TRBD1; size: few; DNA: TGTGCCAGTAGTACGGGACAGACCGAAAGCACAGATACGCAGTATTTT; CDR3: CASSTGQTESTDTQYF
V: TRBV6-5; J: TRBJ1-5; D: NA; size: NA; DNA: TGTGCCAGCAGGAAAGACAGTTTAAATCAGCCCCAGCATTTT; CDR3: CASRKDSLNQPQHF
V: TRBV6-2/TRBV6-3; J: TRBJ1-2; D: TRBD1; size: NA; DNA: TGTGCCAGCAGCCCCAGGGGGACTGGCTACACCTTC; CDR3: CASSPRGTGYTF
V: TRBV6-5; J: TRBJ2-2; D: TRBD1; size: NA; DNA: TGTGCCAGCAGTAGGGACAGGGGGCGCCACGGGGAGCTGTTTTTT; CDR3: CASSRDRGRHGELFF
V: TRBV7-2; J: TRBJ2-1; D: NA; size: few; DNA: TGTGCCAGCAGCTTAGGGCCGGGGGACTACAATGAGCAGTTCTTC; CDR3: CASSLGPGDYNEQFF
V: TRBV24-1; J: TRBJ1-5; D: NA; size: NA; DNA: TGTGCCACCAGTGAAAGACAGGCGAATCAGCCCCAGCATTTT; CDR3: CATSERQANQPQHF
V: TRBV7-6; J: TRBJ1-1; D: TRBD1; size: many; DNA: TGTGCCAGCAGCTTAGCCAGGGGGGACACTGAAGCTTTCTTT; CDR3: CASSLARGDTEAFF
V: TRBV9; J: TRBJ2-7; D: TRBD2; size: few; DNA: TGTGCCAGCAGCGTAGGGACTAGCGGGAGTTACGAGCAGTACTTC; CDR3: CASSVGTSGSYEQYF
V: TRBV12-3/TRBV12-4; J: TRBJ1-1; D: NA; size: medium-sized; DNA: TGTGCCAGCAGTTTAGGTAAAAACACTGAAGCTTTCTTT; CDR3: CASSLGKNTEAFF
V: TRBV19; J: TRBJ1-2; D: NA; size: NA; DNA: TGTGCCAGTAGTCTCTCCGTGAGGCGGGTCAACTATGGCTACACCTTC; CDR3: CASSLSVRRVNYGYTF
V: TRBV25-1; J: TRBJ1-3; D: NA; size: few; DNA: TGTGCCAGCAGTGAGGTTGGGCAGAGAGGAAACACCATATATTTT; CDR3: CASSEVGQRGNTIYF
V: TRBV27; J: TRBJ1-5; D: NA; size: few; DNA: TGTGCCAGCAGTGCCTTAGGGGGAGGGCATCAGCCCCAGCATTTT; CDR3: CASSALGGGHQPQHF
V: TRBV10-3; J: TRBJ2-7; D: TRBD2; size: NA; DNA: TGTGCCATCAGCGCGGGAGTTCCCTCCTACGAGCAGTACTTC; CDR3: CAISAGVPSYEQYF
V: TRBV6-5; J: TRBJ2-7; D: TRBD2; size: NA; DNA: TGTGCCAGCACCGAAGGGCACCCCGGGACTAGCCGAACCTACGAGCAGTACTTC; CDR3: CASTEGHPGTSRTYEQYF
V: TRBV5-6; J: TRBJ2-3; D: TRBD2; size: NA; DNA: TGTGCCAGCAGCCACCCCGGGACTAGCGGGAGGAACACGCAGTATTTT; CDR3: CASSHPGTSGRNTQYF
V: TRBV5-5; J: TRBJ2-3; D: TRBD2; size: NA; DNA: TGTGCCAGCAGCCGGACTAGCAGAAGCACAGATACGCAGTATTTT; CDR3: CASSRTSRSTDTQYF
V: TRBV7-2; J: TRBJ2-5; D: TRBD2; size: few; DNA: TGTGCCAGCAGCTCCGGGGGGGCCCCAGAGACCCAGTACTTC; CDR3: CASSSGGAPETQYF
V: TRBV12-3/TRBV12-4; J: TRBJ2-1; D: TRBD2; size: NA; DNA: TGTGCCAGTGCGGGAGGTGGCCCCTACAATGAGCAGTTCTTC; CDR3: CASAGGGPYNEQFF
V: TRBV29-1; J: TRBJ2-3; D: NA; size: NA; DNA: TGCAGCGTTGACCCGGCAGGCCCCACAGATACGCAGTATTTT; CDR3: CSVDPAGPTDTQYF
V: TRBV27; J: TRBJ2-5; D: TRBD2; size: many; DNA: TGTGCCAGCAGTTTATCACCAGCGGGGGGCCAAGAGACCCAGTACTTC; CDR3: CASSLSPAGGQETQYF
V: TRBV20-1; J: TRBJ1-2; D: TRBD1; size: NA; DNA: TGCAGTGCCACCCGGGACAGGCGGCAGGCTAACTATGGCTACACCTTC; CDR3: CSATRDRRQANYGYTF
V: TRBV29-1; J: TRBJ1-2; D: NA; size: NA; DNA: TGCAGCGTTGAAGCCCCTCCTTCTAACTATGGCTACACCTTC; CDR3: CSVEAPPSNYGYTF
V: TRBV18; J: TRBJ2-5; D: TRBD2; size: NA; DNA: TGTGCCAGCTCACCACCGGGACTAGCGGGGGGATTTGAGACCCAGTACTTC; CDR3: CASSPPGLAGGFETQYF
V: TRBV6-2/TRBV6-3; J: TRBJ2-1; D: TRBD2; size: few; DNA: TGTGCCAGCAGTTACGAGGCTAGCGGGAATAATGAGCAGTTCTTC; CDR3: CASSYEASGNNEQFF
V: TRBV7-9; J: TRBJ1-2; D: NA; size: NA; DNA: TGTGCCAGCAGCTCCTGGGATCTATATGGCTACACCTTC; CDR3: CASSSWDLYGYTF
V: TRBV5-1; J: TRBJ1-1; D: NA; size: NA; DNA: TGCGCCAGCAGCCGGGGGATGGGGCCAACTGAAGCTTTCTTT; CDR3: CASSRGMGPTEAFF
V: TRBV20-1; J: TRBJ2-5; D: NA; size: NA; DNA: TGCAGTGCTAGACCCCCGGCGGCGGGGATGGGGGGCCAAGAGACCCAGTACTTC; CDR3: CSARPPAAGMGGQETQYF
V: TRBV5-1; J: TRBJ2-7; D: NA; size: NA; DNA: TGCGCCAGCAGCTTGAGTTCCAGAATGGAGTCCTACGAGCAGTACTTC; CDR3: CASSLSSRMESYEQYF
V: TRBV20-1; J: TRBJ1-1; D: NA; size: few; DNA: TGCAGTGCCATGAGTTGGACTGAAGCTTTCTTT; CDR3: CSAMSWTEAFF
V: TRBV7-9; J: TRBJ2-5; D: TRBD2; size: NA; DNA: TGTGCCAGCAGCCCAATGCTAGCGGGGGAAGAGACCCAGTACTTC; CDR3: CASSPMLAGEETQYF
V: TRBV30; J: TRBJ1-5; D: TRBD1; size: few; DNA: TGTGCCTGGAGCGCCGGACAGGGGCAACAGCCCCAGCATTTT; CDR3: CAWSAGQGQQPQHF
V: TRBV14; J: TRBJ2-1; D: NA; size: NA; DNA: TGTGCCAGCAGCAAGACGGTCGTTAGGAATGAGCAGTTCTTC; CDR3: CASSKTVVRNEQFF
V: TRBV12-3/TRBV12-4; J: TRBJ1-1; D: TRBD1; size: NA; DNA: TGTGCCAGCAGTTCAGCCCCAGGGGGCTACACTGAAGCTTTCTTT; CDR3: CASSSAPGGYTEAFF
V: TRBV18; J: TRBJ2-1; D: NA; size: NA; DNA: TGTGCCAGCTTAGCCATGAATACCTACAATGAGCAGTTCTTC; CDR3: CASLAMNTYNEQFF
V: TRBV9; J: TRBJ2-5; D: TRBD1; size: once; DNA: TGTGCCAGCAGTGTAGGGACAGGGGGACTGGAGACCCAGTACTTC; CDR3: CASSVGTGGLETQYF
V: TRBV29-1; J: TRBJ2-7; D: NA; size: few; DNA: TGCAGCGTCCGACGGGGGAGTGGGTCCTACGAGCAGTACTTC; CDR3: CSVRRGSGSYEQYF